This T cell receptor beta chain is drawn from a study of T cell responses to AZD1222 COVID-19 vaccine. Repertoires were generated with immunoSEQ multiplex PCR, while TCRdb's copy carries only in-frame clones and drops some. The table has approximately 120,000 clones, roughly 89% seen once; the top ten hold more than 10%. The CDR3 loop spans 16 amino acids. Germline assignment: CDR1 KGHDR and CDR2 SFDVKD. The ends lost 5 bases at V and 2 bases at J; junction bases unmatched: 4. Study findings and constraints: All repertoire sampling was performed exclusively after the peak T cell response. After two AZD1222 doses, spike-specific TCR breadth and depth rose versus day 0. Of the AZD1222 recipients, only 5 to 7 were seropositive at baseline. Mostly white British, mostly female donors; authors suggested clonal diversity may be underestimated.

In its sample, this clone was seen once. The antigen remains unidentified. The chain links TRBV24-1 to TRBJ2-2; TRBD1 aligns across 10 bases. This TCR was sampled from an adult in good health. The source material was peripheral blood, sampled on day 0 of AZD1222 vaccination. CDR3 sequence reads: CATSAVTGGNTGELFF. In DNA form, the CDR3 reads TGTGCCACCAGTGCCGTGACAGGGGGCAACACCGGGGAGCTGTTTTTT.